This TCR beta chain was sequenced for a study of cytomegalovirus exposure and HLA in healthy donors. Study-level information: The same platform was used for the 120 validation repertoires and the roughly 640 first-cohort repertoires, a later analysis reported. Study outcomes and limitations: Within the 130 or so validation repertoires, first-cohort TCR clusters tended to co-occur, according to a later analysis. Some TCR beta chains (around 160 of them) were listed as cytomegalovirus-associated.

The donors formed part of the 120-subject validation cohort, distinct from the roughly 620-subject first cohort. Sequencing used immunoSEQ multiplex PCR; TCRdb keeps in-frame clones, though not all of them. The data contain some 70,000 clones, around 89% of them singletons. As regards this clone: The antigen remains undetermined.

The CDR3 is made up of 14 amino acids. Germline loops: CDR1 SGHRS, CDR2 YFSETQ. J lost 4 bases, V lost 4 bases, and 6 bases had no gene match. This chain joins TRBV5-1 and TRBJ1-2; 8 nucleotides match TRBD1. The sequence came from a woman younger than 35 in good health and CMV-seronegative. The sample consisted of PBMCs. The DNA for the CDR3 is TGCGCCAGCAGCAGGACAGGGACCGGCTATGGCTACACCTTC. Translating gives CASSRTGTGYGYTF.